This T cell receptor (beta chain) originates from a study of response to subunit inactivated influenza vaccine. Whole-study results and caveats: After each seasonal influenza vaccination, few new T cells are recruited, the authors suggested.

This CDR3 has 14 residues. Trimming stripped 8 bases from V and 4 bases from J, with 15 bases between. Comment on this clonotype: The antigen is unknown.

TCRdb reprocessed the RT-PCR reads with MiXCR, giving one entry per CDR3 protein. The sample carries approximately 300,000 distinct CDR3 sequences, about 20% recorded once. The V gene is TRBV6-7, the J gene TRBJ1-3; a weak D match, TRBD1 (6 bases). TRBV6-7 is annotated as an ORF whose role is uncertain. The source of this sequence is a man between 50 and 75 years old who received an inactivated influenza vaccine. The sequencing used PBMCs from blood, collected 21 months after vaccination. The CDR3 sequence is CASPPPDRGNTIYF. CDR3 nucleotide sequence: TGTGCCAGCCCCCCCCCCGACAGGGGAAACACCATATATTTT.